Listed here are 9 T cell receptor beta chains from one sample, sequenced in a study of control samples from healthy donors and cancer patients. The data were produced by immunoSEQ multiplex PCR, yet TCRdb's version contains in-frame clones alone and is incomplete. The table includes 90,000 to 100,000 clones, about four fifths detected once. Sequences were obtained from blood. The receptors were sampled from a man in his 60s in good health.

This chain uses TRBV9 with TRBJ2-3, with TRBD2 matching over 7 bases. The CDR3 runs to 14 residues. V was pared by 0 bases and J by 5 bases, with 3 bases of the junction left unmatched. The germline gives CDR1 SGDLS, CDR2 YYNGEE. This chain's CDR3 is CASSVGLAGDTQYF. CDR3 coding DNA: TGTGCCAGCAGCGTAGGGTTAGCGGGAGATACGCAGTATTTT.

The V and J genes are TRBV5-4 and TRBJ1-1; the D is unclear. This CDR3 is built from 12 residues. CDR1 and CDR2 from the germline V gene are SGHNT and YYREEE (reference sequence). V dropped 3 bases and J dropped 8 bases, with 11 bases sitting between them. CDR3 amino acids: CASSSGATEAFF. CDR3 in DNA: TGTGCCAGCAGCTCGGGCGCGACCGAAGCTTTCTTT.

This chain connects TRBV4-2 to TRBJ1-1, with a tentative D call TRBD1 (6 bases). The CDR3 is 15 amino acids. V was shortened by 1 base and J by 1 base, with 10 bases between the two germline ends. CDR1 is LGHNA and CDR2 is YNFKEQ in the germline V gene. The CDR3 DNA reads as TGTGCCAGCAGCCAAGTATGGGGACAGAACACTGAAGCTTTCTTT. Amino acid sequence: CASSQVWGQNTEAFF.

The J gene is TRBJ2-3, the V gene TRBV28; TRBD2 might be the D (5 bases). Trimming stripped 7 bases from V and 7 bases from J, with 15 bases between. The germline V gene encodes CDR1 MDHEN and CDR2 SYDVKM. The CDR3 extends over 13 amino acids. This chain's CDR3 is CASTPLSGNTQYF. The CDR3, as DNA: TGTGCCAGCACCCCCTTGTCGGGGAATACGCAGTATTTT.

The CDR3 DNA is TGCGCCAGCAGCCACGGTAGTGGGGGACTGGCAACGCTGGCTTTCTTT. It yields the protein CASSHGSGGLATLAFF. The V and J genes are TRBV5-1 and TRBJ1-1, with D maybe TRBD1 (5 bases). CDR1 SGHRS and CDR2 YFSETQ come from the germline V gene. The CDR3 consists of 16 residues. V was shortened by 4 bases and J by 11 bases, with 27 bases between the two germline ends.

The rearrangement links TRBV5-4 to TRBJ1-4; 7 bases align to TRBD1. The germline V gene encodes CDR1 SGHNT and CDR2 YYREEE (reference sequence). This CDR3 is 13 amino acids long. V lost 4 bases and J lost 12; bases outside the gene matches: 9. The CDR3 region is CASSPTGTEELFF. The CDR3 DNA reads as TGTGCCAGCAGCCCGACCGGGACAGAGGAACTGTTTTTT.

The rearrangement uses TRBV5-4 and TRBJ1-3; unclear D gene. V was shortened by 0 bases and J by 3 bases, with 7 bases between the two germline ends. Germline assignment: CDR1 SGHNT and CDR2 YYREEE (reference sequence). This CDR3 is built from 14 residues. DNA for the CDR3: TGTGCCAGCAGCTTGGAGAGGGTTGGAAACACCATATATTTT. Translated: CASSLERVGNTIYF.

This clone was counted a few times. CDR3 nucleotide sequence: TGTGCCAGCAGCTTTAGCGGGGGCCCCTACAATGAGCAGTTCTTC. Encoded protein: CASSFSGGPYNEQFF. The rearrangement joins TRBV11-3 to TRBJ2-1, with 9 positions matching TRBD2. Germline V lookup: CDR1 SGHNT, CDR2 YENEEA. V trimming: 3 bases; J trimming: 2 bases; junction bases outside the gene matches: 2. CDR3 length: 15 residues.

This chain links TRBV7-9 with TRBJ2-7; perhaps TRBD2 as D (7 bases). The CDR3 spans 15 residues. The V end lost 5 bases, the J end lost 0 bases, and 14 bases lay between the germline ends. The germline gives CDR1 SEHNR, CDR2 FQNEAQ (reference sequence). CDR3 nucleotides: TGTGCCAGCAGCAAAGGGGGGGCACTCTCCTACGAGCAGTACTTC. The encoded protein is CASSKGGALSYEQYF.